This T cell receptor (beta chain) was profiled in a study of blood T cell repertoires in COVID-19. Study details: Donors of Cohort 3 who recovered were those that had two negative PCRs, clearance, or symptom resolution.

In the original workflow: Reference gene primer amplification in the assay estimated nucleated cell counts. Profiling relied on immunoSEQ multiplex PCR, and the TCRdb table lists in-frame clones only, not all of them. Clone size and the V and J calls come from that table; the DNA yielded D and trimming. The sample carries 330,000 or so clones, more than 70% recorded once. All enrollees were roughly 18 to 89 years old and from some 24 US areas. J lost 4 bases, V lost 4 bases, and 6 bases had no gene match. Germline loops: CDR1 LNHDA, CDR2 SQIVND (reference sequence). The CDR3 is 15 amino acids. This sequence was found in a man in his forties in a cohort exposed to, infected with or recovered from COVID-19 (not recorded which). This chain joins TRBV19 and TRBJ2-2, with 7 bases identical to TRBD2. The material sequenced was PBMCs or T cells enriched from blood (not recorded which). CDR3 sequence: CASSTGGEFTGELFF. CDR3 nucleotides: TGTGCCAGTAGTACTGGGGGGGAATTCACCGGGGAGCTGTTTTTT.